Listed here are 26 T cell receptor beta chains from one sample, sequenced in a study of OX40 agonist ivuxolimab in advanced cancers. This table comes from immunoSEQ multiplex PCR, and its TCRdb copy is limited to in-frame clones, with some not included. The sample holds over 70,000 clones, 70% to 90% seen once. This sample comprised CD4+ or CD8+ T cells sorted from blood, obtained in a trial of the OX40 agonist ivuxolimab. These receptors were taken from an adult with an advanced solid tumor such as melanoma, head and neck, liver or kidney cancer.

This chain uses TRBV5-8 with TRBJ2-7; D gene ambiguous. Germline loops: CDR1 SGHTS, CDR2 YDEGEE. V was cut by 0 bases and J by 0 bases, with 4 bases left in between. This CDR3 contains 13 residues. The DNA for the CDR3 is TGTGCCAGCAGCTTGGAGGGCTCCTACGAGCAGTACTTC. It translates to CASSLEGSYEQYF. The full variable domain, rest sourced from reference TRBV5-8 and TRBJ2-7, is EAGVTQSPTHLIKTRGQQATLRCSPISGHTSVYWYQQALGLGLQFLLWYDEGEERNRGNFPPRFSGRQFPNYSSELNVNALELEDSALYLCASSLEGSYEQYFGPGTRLTVT.

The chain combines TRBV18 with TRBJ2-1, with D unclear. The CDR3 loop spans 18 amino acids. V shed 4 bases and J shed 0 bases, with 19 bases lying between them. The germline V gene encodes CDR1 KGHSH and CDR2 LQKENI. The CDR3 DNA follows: TGTGCCAGCTCACTGAGAGAGACAACGGACCACTCCTACAATGAGCAGTTCTTC. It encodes CASSLRETTDHSYNEQFF.

CDR3 loop: CASSEGTSEVNEQYF. Written as DNA, the CDR3 is TGCGCCAGCAGTGAGGGGACTAGCGAGGTAAACGAGCAGTACTTC. This chain connects TRBV10-1 to TRBJ2-7; 10 bases line up with TRBD2. V gave up 2 bases and J gave up 5 bases; unmatched junction bases: 6. The CDR3 runs 15 residues. Germline V gene lookup returns CDR1 WNHNN and CDR2 SYGVQD (reference sequence).

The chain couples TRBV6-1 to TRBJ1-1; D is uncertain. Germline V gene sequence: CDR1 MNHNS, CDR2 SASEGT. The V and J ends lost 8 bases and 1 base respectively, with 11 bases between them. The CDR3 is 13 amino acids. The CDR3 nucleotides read TGTGCCAGCGGGAGGCTCGGGAACACTGAAGCTTTCTTT. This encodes CASGRLGNTEAFF.

CDR3 amino acids: CASRPTSGKSVGTQYF. CDR3 DNA: TGTGCCAGCAGGCCTACTAGCGGGAAGTCAGTGGGGACCCAGTACTTC. This chain links TRBV7-9 with TRBJ2-5, with TRBD2 identical over 10 bases. V was clipped by 6 bases and J by 7 bases; unmatched bases: 14. The CDR3 contains 16 residues. Germline values: CDR1 SEHNR, CDR2 FQNEAQ (reference sequence).

CDR3 sequence (DNA): TGTGCCAGCAGCTTAAGCTCCTGGACTGAAGCTTTCTTT. This gives the protein CASSLSSWTEAFF. The chain has TRBV7-9 and TRBJ1-1; no definite D call. CDR3 size: 13 residues. CDR1 and CDR2 from the germline V gene are SEHNR and FQNEAQ (reference sequence). V lost 2 bases and J 5 bases, leaving 9 bases between the germline ends. Full variable domain (outside the CDR3, taken from reference TRBV7-9 and TRBJ1-1): DTGVSQNPRHKITKRGQNVTFRCDPISEHNRLYWYRQTLGQGPEFLTYFQNEAQLEKSRLLSDRFSAERPKGSFSTLEIQRTEQGDSAMYLCASSLSSWTEAFFGQGTRLTVV.

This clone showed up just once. The CDR3 bases are TGTGCCAGTAGTAAGTCAAGCGGGGGGGGCTACAATGAGCAGTTCTTC. Protein sequence: CASSKSSGGGYNEQFF. The rearrangement joins TRBV19 to TRBJ2-1, with TRBD2 identical over 10 bases. CDR3 length: 16 residues. Trimming took 4 bases from V and 3 from J; bases not matched to a gene: 6. Looked up from germline, CDR1 is LNHDA and CDR2 is SQIVND (reference sequence).

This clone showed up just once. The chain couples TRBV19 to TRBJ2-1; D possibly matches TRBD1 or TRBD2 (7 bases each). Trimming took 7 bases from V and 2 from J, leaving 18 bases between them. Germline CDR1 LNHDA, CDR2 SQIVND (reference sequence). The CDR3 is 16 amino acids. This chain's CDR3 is CASTQGGAATYNEQFF. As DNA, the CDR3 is TGTGCCAGTACCCAGGGGGGGGCGGCAACCTACAATGAGCAGTTCTTC.

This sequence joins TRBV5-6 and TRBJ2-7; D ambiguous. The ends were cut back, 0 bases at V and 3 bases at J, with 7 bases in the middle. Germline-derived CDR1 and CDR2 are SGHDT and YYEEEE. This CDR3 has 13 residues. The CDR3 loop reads CASSLGLGYEQYF. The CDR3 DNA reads TGTGCCAGCAGCTTGGGACTTGGCTACGAGCAGTACTTC.

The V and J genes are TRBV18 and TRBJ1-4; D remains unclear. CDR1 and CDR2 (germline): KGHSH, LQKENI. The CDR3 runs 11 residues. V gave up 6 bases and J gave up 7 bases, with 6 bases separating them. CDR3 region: CASSFGEKLFF. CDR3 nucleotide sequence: TGTGCCAGCTCCTTCGGTGAAAAACTGTTTTTT. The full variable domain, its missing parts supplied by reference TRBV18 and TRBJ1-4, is NAGVMQNPRHLVRRRGQEARLRCSPMKGHSHVYWYRQLPEEGLKFMVYLQKENIIDESGMPKERFSAEFPKEGPSILRIQQVVRGDSAAYFCASSFGEKLFFGSGTQLSVL.

The CDR3 sequence is CASSPGQRESDEQYF. Here the CDR3 DNA reads TGTGCCAGCAGCCCAGGCCAGCGGGAGTCCGACGAGCAGTACTTC. The V call is TRBV11-3, the J call TRBJ2-7; 8 positions agree with TRBD2. This CDR3 region has 15 residues. With 5 bases clipped from V and 5 bases from J, the junction kept 11 bases outside the gene matches. Germline V gene data show CDR1 as SGHNT and CDR2 as YENEEA. The variable domain in full, completed from reference TRBV11-3 and TRBJ2-7, reads EAGVVQSPRYKIIEKKQPVAFWCNPISGHNTLYWYLQNLGQGPELLIRYENEEAVDDSQLPKDRFSAERLKGVDSTLKIQPAELGDSAVYLCASSPGQRESDEQYFGPGTRLTVT.

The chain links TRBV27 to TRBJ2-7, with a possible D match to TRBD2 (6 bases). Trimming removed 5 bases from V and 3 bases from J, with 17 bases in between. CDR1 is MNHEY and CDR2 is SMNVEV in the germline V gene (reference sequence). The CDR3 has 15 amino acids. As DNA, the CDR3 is TGTGCCAGCAGTGACCGTGGGCGGGATTACTACGAGCAGTACTTC. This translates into CASSDRGRDYYEQYF.

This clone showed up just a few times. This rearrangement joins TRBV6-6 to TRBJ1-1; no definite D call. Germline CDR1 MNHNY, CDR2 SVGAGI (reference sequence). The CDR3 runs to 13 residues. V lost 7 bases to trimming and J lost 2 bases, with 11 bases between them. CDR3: CASTPTANTEAFF. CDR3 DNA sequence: TGTGCCAGCACCCCCACTGCAAACACTGAAGCTTTCTTT.

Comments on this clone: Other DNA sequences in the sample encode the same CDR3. The CDR3 nucleotides read TGCGCCAGCCTAGGACAGGGAGATGGCTACACCTTC. Residues: CASLGQGDGYTF. The chain employs TRBV5-1 and TRBJ1-2; TRBD1 aligns across 8 bases. Unmatched junction bases numbered 5, after V lost 7 bases and J lost 6 bases. CDR3 length: 12 residues. CDR1 and CDR2 from the germline V gene are SGHRS and YFSETQ.

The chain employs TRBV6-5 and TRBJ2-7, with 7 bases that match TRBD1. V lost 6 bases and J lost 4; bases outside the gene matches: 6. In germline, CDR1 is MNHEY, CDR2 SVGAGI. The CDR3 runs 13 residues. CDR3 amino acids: CASRKTGYYEQYF. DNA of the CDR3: TGTGCCAGCAGAAAGACAGGGTATTACGAGCAGTACTTC.

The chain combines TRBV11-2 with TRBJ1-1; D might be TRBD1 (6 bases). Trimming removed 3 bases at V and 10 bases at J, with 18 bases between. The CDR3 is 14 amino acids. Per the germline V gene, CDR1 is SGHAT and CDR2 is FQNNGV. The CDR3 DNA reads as TGTGCCAGCAGCTTTGGGGTGAGGGGGAGAGGAGCTTTCTTT. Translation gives CASSFGVRGRGAFF.

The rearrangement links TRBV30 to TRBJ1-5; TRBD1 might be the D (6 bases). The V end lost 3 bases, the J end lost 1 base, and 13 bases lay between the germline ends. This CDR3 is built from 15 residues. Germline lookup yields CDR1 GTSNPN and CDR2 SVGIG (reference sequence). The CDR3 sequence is CAWREQGPSNQPQHF. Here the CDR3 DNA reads TGTGCCTGGAGAGAACAGGGTCCAAGCAATCAGCCCCAGCATTTT.

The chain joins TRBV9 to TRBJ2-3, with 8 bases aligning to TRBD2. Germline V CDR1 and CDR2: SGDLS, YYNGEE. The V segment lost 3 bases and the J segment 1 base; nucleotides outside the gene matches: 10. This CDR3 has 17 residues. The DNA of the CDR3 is TGTGCCAGCAGCGCAAACGTTCGAGCGGGAGGCACAGATACGCAGTATTTT. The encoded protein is CASSANVRAGGTDTQYF.

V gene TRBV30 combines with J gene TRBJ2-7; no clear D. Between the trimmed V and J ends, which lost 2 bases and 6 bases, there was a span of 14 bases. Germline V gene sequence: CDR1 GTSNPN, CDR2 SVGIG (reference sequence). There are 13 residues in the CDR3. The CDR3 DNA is TGTGCCTGGAGTCCCGCTCGGTTCGCCGAGCAGTACTTC. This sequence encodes CAWSPARFAEQYF.

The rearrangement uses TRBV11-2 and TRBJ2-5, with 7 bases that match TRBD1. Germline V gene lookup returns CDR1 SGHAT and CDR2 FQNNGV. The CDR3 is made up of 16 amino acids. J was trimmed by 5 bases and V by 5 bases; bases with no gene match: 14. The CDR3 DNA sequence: TGTGCCAGCAGCGCGTGGGCCCGGGACAGAACCGAGACCCAGTACTTC. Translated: CASSAWARDRTETQYF.

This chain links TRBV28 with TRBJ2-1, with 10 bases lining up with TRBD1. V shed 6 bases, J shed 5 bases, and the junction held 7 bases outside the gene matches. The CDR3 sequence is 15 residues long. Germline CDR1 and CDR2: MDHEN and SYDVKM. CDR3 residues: CASRWTGGRHNEQFF. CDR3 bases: TGTGCCAGCAGGTGGACAGGGGGGAGACACAATGAGCAGTTCTTC.

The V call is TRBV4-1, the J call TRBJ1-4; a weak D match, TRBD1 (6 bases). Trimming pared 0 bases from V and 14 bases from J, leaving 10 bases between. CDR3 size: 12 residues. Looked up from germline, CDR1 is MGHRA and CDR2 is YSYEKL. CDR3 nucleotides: TGCGCCAGCAGCCAAGAAGGGGGTACCCTGTTTTTT. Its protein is CASSQEGGTLFF.

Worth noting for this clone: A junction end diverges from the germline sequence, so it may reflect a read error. The CDR3 region is CASSAGETQYF. CDR3 bases: TGTGCTAGCAGCGCGGGAGAGACCCAGTACTTC. This chain uses TRBV7-7 with TRBJ2-5; a possible D gene is TRBD2 (5 bases). In germline, CDR1 is SSHAT, CDR2 FNYEAQ (reference sequence). The CDR3 totals 11 residues.

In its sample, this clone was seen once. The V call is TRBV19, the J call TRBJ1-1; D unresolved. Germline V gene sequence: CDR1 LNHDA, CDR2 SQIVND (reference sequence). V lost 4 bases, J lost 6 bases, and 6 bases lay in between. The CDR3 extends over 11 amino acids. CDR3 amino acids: CASSTPAEAFF. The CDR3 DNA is TGTGCCAGTAGTACCCCAGCTGAAGCTTTCTTT.

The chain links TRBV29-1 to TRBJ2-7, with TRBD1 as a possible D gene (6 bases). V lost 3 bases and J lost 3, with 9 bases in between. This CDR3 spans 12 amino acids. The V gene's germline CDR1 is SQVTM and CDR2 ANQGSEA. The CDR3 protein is CSVDSTGYEQYF. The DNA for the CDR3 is TGCAGCGTTGATTCGACAGGCTACGAGCAGTACTTC.

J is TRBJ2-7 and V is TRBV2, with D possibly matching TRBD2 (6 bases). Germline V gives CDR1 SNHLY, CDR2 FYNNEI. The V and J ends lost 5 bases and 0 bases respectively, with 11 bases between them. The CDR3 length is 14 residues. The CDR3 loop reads CASSKSGFSYEQYF. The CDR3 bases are TGTGCCAGCAGTAAGAGCGGGTTCTCCTACGAGCAGTACTTC.